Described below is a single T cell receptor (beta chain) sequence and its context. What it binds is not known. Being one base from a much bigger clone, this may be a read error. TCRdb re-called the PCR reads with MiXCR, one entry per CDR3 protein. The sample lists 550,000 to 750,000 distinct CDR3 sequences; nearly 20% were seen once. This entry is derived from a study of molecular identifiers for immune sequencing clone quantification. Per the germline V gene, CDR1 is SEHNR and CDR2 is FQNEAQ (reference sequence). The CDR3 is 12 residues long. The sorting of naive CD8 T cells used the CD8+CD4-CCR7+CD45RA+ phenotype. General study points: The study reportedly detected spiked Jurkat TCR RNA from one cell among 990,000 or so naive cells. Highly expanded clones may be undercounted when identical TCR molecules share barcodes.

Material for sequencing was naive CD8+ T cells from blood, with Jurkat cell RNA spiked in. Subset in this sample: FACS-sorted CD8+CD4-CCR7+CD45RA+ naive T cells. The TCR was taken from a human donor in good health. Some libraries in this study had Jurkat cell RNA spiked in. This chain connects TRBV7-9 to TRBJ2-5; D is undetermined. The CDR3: CASSSPSETRYF. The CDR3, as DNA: TGTGCCAGCAGCTCCCCAAGTGAGACCCGGTACTTC.